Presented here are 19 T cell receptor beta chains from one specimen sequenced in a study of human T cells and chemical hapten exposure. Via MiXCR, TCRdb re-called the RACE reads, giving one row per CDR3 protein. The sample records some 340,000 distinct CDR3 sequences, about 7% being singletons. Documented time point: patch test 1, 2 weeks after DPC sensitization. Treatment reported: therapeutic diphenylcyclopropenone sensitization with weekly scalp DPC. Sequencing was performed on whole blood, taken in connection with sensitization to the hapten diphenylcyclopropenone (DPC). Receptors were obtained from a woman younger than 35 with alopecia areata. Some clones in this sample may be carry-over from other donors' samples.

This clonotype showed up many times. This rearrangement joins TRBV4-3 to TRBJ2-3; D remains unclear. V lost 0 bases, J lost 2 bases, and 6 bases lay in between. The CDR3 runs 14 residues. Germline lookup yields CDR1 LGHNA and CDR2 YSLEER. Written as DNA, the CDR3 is TGCGCCAGCAGCCAAGACCGAAACACAGATACGCAGTATTTT. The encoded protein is CASSQDRNTDTQYF.

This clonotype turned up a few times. CDR3 loop: CASGRNEKLFF. Written as DNA, the CDR3 is TGTGCCAGCGGAAGGAATGAAAAACTGTTTTTT. The chain employs TRBV25-1 and TRBJ1-4; D is undetermined. CDR1 MGHDK and CDR2 SYGVNS come from the germline V gene. The CDR3 runs to 11 residues. Trimming shortened V by 8 bases and J by 5 bases, and 6 bases separated the two germline ends.

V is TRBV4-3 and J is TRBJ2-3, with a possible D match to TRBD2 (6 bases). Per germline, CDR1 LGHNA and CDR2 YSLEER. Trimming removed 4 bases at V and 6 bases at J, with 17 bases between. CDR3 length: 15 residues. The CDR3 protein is CASSRDSPGRDTQYF. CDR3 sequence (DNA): TGCGCCAGCAGCCGAGACTCTCCTGGGAGGGATACGCAGTATTTT.

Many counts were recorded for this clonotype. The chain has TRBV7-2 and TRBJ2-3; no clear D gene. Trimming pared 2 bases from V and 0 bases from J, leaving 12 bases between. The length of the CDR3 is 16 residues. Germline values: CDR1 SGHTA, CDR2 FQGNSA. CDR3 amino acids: CASSLSRSLSTDTQYF. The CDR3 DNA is TGTGCCAGCAGCTTAAGTCGTAGTCTTAGCACAGATACGCAGTATTTT.

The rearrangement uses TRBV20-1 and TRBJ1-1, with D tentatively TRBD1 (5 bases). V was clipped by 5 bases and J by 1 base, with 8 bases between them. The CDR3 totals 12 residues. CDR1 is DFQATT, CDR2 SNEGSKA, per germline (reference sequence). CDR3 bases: TGCAGTGCTTTCACAGGGAACACTGAAGCTTTCTTT. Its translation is CSAFTGNTEAFF.

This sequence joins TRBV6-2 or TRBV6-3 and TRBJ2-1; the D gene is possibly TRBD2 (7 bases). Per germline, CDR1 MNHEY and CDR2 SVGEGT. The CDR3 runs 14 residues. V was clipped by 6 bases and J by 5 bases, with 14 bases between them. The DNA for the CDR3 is TGTGCCAGCAGAAGTGGGGGGGCCCACAATGAGCAGTTCTTC. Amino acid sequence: CASRSGGAHNEQFF.

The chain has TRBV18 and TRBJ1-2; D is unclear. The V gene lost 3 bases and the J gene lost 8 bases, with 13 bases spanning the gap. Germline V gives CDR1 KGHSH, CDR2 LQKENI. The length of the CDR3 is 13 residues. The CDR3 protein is CASSPVTAEGYTF. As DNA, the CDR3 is TGTGCCAGCTCACCGGTTACAGCCGAAGGCTACACCTTC.

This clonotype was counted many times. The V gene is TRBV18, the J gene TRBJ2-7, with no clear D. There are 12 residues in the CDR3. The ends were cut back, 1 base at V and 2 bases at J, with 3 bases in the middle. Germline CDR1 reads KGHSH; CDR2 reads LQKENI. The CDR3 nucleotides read TGTGCCAGCTCACCACAAACCTACGAGCAGTACTTC. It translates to CASSPQTYEQYF.

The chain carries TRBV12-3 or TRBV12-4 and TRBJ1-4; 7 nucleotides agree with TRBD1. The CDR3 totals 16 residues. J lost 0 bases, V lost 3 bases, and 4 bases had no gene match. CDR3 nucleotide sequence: TGTGCCAGCAGTTTTTCTGGGACAGCAACTAATGAAAAACTGTTTTTT. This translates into CASSFSGTATNEKLFF.

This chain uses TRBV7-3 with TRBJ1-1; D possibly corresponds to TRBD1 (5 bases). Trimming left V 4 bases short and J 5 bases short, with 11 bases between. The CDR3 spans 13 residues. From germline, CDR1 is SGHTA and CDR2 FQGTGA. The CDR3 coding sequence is TGTGCCAGCAGCTCGAACTCAGGGACTGAAGCTTTCTTT. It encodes CASSSNSGTEAFF.

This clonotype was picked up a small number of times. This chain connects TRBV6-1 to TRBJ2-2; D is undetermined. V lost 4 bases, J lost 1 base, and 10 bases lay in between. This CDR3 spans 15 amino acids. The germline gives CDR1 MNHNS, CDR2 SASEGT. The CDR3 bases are TGTGCCAGCAGTGCGGTCCGATTGAACACCGGGGAGCTGTTTTTT. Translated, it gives CASSAVRLNTGELFF.

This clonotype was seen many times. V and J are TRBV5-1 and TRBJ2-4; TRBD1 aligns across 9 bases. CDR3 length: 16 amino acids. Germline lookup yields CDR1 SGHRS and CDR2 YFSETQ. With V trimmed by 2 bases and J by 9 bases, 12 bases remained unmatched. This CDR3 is CASSLEPGTGLAIQYF. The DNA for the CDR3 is TGCGCCAGCAGCTTAGAACCCGGGACAGGGTTGGCCATTCAGTACTTC.

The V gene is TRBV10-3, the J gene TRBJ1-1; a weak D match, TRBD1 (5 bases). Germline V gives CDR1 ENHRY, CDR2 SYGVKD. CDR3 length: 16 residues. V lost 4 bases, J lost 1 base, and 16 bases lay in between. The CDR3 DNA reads TGTGCCATCAGTGCCGGGGGTTACTCATCGAACACTGAAGCTTTCTTT. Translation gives CAISAGGYSSNTEAFF.

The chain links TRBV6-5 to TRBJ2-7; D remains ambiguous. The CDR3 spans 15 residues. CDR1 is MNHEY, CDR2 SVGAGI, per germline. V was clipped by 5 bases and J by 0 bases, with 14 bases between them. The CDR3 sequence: CASSPGQALSYEQYF. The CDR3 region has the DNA TGTGCCAGCAGTCCCGGGCAGGCCCTCTCCTACGAGCAGTACTTC.

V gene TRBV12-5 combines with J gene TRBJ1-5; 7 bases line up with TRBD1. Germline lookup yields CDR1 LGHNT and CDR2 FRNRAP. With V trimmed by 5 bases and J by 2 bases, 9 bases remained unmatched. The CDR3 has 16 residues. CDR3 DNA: TGTGCTAGTGGTCCTACGACAGGGTATGGCAATCAGCCCCAGCATTTT. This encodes CASGPTTGYGNQPQHF.

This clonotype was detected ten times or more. CDR3 in DNA: TGTGCCAGCAGTAAGGAGACTGAAGCTTTCTTT. It encodes CASSKETEAFF. V and J are TRBV6-2 or TRBV6-3 and TRBJ1-1; D is undetermined. Germline CDR1 and CDR2: MNHEY and SVGEGT. The CDR3 runs 11 residues. Between the trimmed V and J ends, which lost 5 bases and 5 bases, there was a span of 6 bases.

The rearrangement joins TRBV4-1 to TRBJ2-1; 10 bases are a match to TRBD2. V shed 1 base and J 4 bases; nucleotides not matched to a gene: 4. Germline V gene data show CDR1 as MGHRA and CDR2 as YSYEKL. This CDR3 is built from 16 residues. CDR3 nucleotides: TGCGCCAGCAGCCAAGGGCCAGCGGGGGGGTACAATGAGCAGTTCTTC. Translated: CASSQGPAGGYNEQFF.

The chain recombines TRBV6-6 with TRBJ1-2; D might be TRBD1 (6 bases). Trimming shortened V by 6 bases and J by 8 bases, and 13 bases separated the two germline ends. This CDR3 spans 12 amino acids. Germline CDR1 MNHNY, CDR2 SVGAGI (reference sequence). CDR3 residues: CASSADRDGYTF. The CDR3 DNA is TGTGCCAGCAGCGCGGACAGAGACGGCTACACCTTC.

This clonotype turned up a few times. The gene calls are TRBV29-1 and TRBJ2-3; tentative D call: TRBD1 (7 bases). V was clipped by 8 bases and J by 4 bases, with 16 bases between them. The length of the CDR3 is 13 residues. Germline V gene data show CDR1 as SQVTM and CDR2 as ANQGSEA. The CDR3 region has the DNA TGCAGCATTCAGGGGGGTGTCGCAGATACGCAGTATTTT. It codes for CSIQGGVADTQYF.